Presented here are 17 T cell receptor beta chains from one specimen sequenced in a study of CD8 T cells in ankylosing spondylitis (dated by TCRdb to about 2017). The library was made by 5' RACE. The instrument given in TCRdb is Illumina HiSeq 2500. TCRdb reprocessing: public reads trimmed at Q25 with fastp, clones called with MiXCR, in-frame beta chains kept. Rows are combined by CDR3 protein, so each entry shows the most common genes and DNA. This sample has around 300,000 distinct CDR3 sequences in its table, and around 10% of those were observed once. The ten top clones hold around 8.4% of the sample. The sequenced sample was blood, either unsorted or a sorted T cell fraction (not recorded which). These receptors originate from a female donor with ankylosing spondylitis or in good health (not recorded which).

This clonotype was picked up a small number of times. The chain recombines TRBV20-1 with TRBJ2-6; the D is unclear. The germline CDR1 and CDR2 sequences are DFQATT and SNEGSKA (reference sequence). The CDR3 contains 14 residues. V lost 6 bases, J lost 2 bases, and 11 bases lay in between. CDR3 region: CSAINSTGANVLTF. In DNA, the CDR3 is TGCAGTGCGATCAACAGTACTGGGGCCAACGTCCTGACTTTC.

This clonotype was seen at least ten times. V and J are TRBV20-1 and TRBJ2-6; D may be TRBD1 (6 bases). Germline V lookup: CDR1 DFQATT, CDR2 SNEGSKA (reference sequence). The V gene lost 6 bases and the J gene lost 1 base, with 10 bases spanning the gap. This CDR3 has 14 residues. The CDR3 coding sequence is TGCAGTGCCAGGGGTTTATCTGGGGCCAACGTCCTGACTTTC. It translates to CSARGLSGANVLTF.

CDR3 bases: TGCGCCAGCAGCCTAGACGGGGTAGCGGGACAAGAGACCCAGTACTTC. This codes for CASSLDGVAGQETQYF. The chain employs TRBV5-1 and TRBJ2-5, with 8 bases fitting TRBD2. The junction had 10 bases not matched to a gene; V was cut back by 4 bases and J by 2 bases. Per germline, CDR1 SGHRS and CDR2 YFSETQ. The CDR3 loop spans 16 amino acids.

The rearrangement uses TRBV12-3 or TRBV12-4 and TRBJ1-1; D ambiguous. V was cut by 7 bases and J by 2 bases, with 5 bases left in between. The CDR3 loop spans 11 amino acids. This CDR3 reads CASKVNTEAFF. The DNA of the CDR3 is TGTGCCAGCAAAGTTAACACTGAAGCTTTCTTT.

This clonotype was seen many times. The rearrangement joins TRBV9 to TRBJ2-7; TRBD1 matches 12 bases. CDR1 is SGDLS, CDR2 YYNGEE, per germline. V trimming: 1 base; J trimming: 6 bases; junction bases outside the gene matches: 5. The CDR3 is made up of 15 amino acids. DNA for the CDR3: TGTGCCAGCAGCGTAAGTGGGACAGGGGGCACCGAGCAGTACTTC. Its translation is CASSVSGTGGTEQYF.

Many counts were recorded for this clonotype. V gene TRBV5-1 combines with J gene TRBJ2-1, with TRBD2 identical over 9 bases. V shed 3 bases, J shed 6 bases, and the junction held 7 bases outside the gene matches. The CDR3 sequence is 15 residues long. The germline gives CDR1 SGHRS, CDR2 YFSETQ. CDR3 protein: CASSSLLAGTNEQFF. CDR3 nucleotides: TGCGCCAGCAGCTCCCTCCTAGCGGGGACCAATGAGCAGTTCTTC.

This clonotype occurred a few times. The J gene is TRBJ2-2, the V gene TRBV5-1; the match to TRBD1 covers 7 bases. From germline, CDR1 is SGHRS and CDR2 YFSETQ. Trimming at V came to 5 bases and at J to 5 bases, leaving 15 bases not matched to a gene. This CDR3 is built from 17 residues. CDR3 region: CASRDSTGTVITGELFF. The DNA of the CDR3 is TGCGCCAGCAGAGATTCCACCGGGACAGTCATTACCGGGGAGCTGTTTTTT.

This clonotype showed up many times. The rearrangement links TRBV5-1 to TRBJ2-2, with D possibly TRBD1 on 5 matching bases. The CDR3 is 16 amino acids. The V end was cut by 2 bases, the J end by 1 base, with 12 bases between. CDR1 and CDR2 from the germline V gene are SGHRS and YFSETQ. DNA of the CDR3: TGCGCCAGCAGCTTTAACGGGCAGGGGAACACCGGGGAGCTGTTTTTT. Protein: CASSFNGQGNTGELFF.

The table lists this clonotype with many counts. The chain carries TRBV29-1 and TRBJ2-7; D is perhaps TRBD1 (5 bases). CDR1 is SQVTM and CDR2 is ANQGSEA in the germline V gene. The CDR3 sequence is 14 residues long. The V gene lost 0 bases and the J gene lost 1 base, with 10 bases spanning the gap. The chain's CDR3 is CSVEDRQNSYEQYF. The DNA of the CDR3 is TGCAGCGTTGAAGATCGACAGAATTCCTACGAGCAGTACTTC.

Comment on this clonotype: One base away lies a much larger clone, so this may be a sequencing read error. This rearrangement joins TRBV5-1 to TRBJ1-2, with 9 bases fitting TRBD1. V lost 4 bases, J lost 4 bases, and 8 bases stayed unmatched. The germline CDR1 and CDR2 sequences are SGHRS and YFSETQ. This CDR3 has 15 amino acids. CDR3 amino acids: CASSVPGQGSYGYTF. In nucleotides, the CDR3 is TGCGCCAGCAGCGTTCCGGGACAGGGAAGCTATGGCTACACCTTC.

Ten or more counts support this clonotype. The chain is built from TRBV5-1 and TRBJ2-1; 14 nucleotides agree with TRBD2. This CDR3 is built from 15 residues. Trimming at V came to 4 bases and at J to 7 bases, leaving 4 bases not matched to a gene. In germline, CDR1 is SGHRS, CDR2 YFSETQ. The CDR3 sequence: CASSRTSGGHNEQFF. The CDR3 nucleotides are TGCGCCAGCAGCAGGACTAGCGGGGGGCATAATGAGCAGTTCTTC.

The chain recombines TRBV14 with TRBJ2-5, with TRBD1 as a possible D gene (5 bases). Germline loops: CDR1 SGHDN, CDR2 FVKESK. CDR3 length: 16 amino acids. V lost 0 bases and J lost 5, with 16 bases in between. In DNA form, the CDR3 reads TGTGCCAGCAGCCAAGATCCGTTTAGGGGTCGGGAGACCCAGTACTTC. It yields the protein CASSQDPFRGRETQYF.

At least ten counts were recorded for this clonotype. The chain has TRBV18 and TRBJ2-7; D is possibly TRBD1 or TRBD2 (5 bases each). V gave up 2 bases and J gave up 2 bases, with 13 bases separating them. The CDR3 is 15 amino acids. CDR1 and CDR2 from the germline V gene are KGHSH and LQKENI. Here the CDR3 reads CASSPGGLFTYEQYF. DNA for the CDR3: TGTGCCAGCTCACCAGGGGGATTGTTCACCTACGAGCAGTACTTC. Variable domain in full (rest from reference TRBV18 and TRBJ2-7): NAGVMQNPRHLVRRRGQEARLRCSPMKGHSHVYWYRQLPEEGLKFMVYLQKENIIDESGMPKERFSAEFPKEGPSILRIQQVVRGDSAAYFCASSPGGLFTYEQYFGPGTRLTVT.

This clonotype showed up many times. The chain carries TRBV7-2 and TRBJ2-7, with 9 bases matching TRBD1. The CDR3 runs to 16 residues. Trimming removed 2 bases from V and 5 bases from J; junction bases left unmatched: 10. Germline V gene sequence: CDR1 SGHTA, CDR2 FQGNSA. The CDR3 loop is CASSLFMTGGRDEQYF. The CDR3 nucleotides read TGTGCCAGCAGCTTATTTATGACAGGGGGTCGGGACGAGCAGTACTTC.

Many counts were recorded for this clonotype. The chain combines TRBV20-1 with TRBJ2-3, with 11 bases identical to TRBD2. The junction had 14 bases not matched to a gene; V was cut back by 0 bases and J by 9 bases. Germline V CDR1 and CDR2: DFQATT, SNEGSKA (reference sequence). This CDR3 region has 17 residues. CDR3 region: CSARDPGTSGPTGTQYF. The CDR3 bases are TGCAGTGCTAGAGATCCCGGGACTAGCGGTCCCACGGGGACGCAGTATTTT.

Many counts were recorded for this clonotype. The chain has TRBV20-1 and TRBJ2-1; D not resolved. Germline assignment: CDR1 DFQATT and CDR2 SNEGSKA (reference sequence). Trimming pared 2 bases from V and 10 bases from J, leaving 12 bases between. The CDR3 runs to 12 residues. CDR3 amino acids: CSARLVKLEQFF. The CDR3 nucleotides read TGCAGTGCTAGATTAGTCAAACTGGAGCAGTTCTTC.

This clonotype has a count of ten or more. The V gene is TRBV20-1, the J gene TRBJ2-2, with 8 nucleotides matching TRBD2. The CDR3 sequence is 14 residues long. V trimming: 6 bases; J trimming: 3 bases; junction bases outside the gene matches: 6. CDR1 DFQATT and CDR2 SNEGSKA come from the germline V gene (reference sequence). The CDR3 DNA reads TGCAGTGCGCGGAGCGGGGGAGACACCGGGGAGCTGTTTTTT. Translating it yields CSARSGGDTGELFF.